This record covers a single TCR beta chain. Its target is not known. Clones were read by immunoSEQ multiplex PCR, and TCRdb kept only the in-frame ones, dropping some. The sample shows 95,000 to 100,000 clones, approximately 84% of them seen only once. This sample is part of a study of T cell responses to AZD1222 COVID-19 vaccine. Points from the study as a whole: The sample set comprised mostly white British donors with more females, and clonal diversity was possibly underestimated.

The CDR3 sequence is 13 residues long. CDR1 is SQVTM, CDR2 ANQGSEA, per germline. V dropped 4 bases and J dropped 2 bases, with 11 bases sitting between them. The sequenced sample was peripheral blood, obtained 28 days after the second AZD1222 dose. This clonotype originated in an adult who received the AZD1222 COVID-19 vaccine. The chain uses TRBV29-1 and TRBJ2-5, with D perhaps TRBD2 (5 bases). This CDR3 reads CSVGGGPQETQYF. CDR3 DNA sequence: TGCAGCGTTGGAGGCGGGCCTCAAGAGACCCAGTACTTC.